This TCR beta chain was identified in a study of Graves' ophthalmopathy and Graves' hyperthyroidism. Amplification from RNA transcripts yielded the TCR beta CDR3 regions. RT-PCR in the first round used HTBI primers; a second-round multiplex PCR followed. In TCRdb, the multiplex PCR reads were re-called with MiXCR into one record per CDR3 protein. The sample includes roughly 420,000 distinct CDR3 sequences, around 20% of them seen just once. Between the trimmed V and J ends, which lost 6 bases and 1 base, there was a span of 10 bases. The CDR3 has 14 residues. Germline assignment: CDR1 SNHLY and CDR2 FYNNEI. This clonotype was counted ten times or more.

The sequenced sample consisted of peripheral blood. The TCR originated in a young woman with stable Graves' hyperthyroidism. V gene TRBV2 combines with J gene TRBJ1-5, with D tentatively TRBD1 (6 bases). CDR3 coding DNA: TGTGCCAGCAGCGCCACAGGGAGCAATCAGCCCCAGCATTTT. It codes for CASSATGSNQPQHF.